This entry features one TCR beta chain sequence. This clonotype was counted only a few times. Its antigen has not been determined. No base-level quality is on record; no much larger clone is a single base apart. Taken from the germline V gene (reference sequence), the CDR1 and CDR2 loops are SGHNT and YYREEE. From the cysteine up to the phenylalanine, the CDR3 has a length of 17 residues. Here the CDR3 DNA is all that survives: 51 bases in frame from base 1. Trimming costs V 5 bases and J 4 bases, and their ends lie 21 bases apart. The data derive from a study of patients and donors after allogeneic stem cell transplantation (dated by TCRdb to the early 2020s). Library construction relied on RT-PCR. Sequenced using a NextSeq 550. TCRdb applied fastp at Q25 and MiXCR to the public reads, then kept only in-frame beta chains. Here each entry gathers all rows of one CDR3 protein and keeps the most common genes and DNA. Counted in this sample were 920,000 or so distinct CDR3 sequences; over 15% of them appeared once. The biggest ten clones account for roughly 6.4% of the sample.

Sequencing used blood, either unsorted or a sorted T cell fraction (not recorded which). The rearranged chain carries TRBV5-4 and TRBJ2-2; the D gene lacks a confident call. The sequence came from a human donor who was either an allogeneic HSCT recipient or a stem cell or donor lymphocyte infusion donor (not recorded which). It is not recorded whose cells these are; they may come from a transplant donor. The CDR3 region has the sequence CASSPFRSAKPTGELFF. The sequenced DNA is TGTGCCAGCAGTCCTTTTAGGAGTGCGAAGCCCACCGGGGAGCTGTTTTTT.